A single sample is the source of the 8 T cell receptor beta chains below, sequenced in a study of identical twins. In TCRdb, the 5' RACE reads were re-called with MiXCR into one record per CDR3 protein. The data hold about 1.7 million distinct CDR3 sequences, with about 32% observed a single time. Sequenced material: cord blood. These receptors were obtained from a newborn girl in good health.

On this clonotype itself: This could be a read error, since a much larger clone is one nucleotide away. The chain is built from TRBV29-1 and TRBJ2-1; D unclear. Trimming stripped 7 bases from V and 7 bases from J, with 14 bases between. The CDR3 length is 12 residues. Germline V gene data show CDR1 as SQVTM and CDR2 as ANQGSEA. The CDR3 sequence: CSAANVGNEQFF. CDR3 DNA sequence: TGCAGCGCTGCCAACGTTGGGAATGAGCAGTTCTTC.

The chain uses TRBV2 and TRBJ2-4; a possible D gene is TRBD1 (5 bases). Looked up from germline, CDR1 is SNHLY and CDR2 is FYNNEI. V lost 6 bases and J lost 6, with 12 bases in between. This CDR3 comprises 13 residues. CDR3 loop: CASSPWQGNIQYF. The CDR3 DNA reads as TGTGCCAGCAGCCCTTGGCAGGGAAACATTCAGTACTTC.

The chain joins TRBV4-1 to TRBJ1-1; a weak D match, TRBD1 (5 bases). CDR1 and CDR2 from the germline V gene are MGHRA and YSYEKL. CDR3 size: 16 residues. The V gene lost 2 bases and the J gene lost 3 bases, with 16 bases spanning the gap. The CDR3 is CASSQSPGLGDTEAFF. CDR3 DNA: TGCGCCAGCAGCCAATCCCCGGGGTTGGGGGACACTGAAGCTTTCTTT.

The chain carries TRBV20-1 and TRBJ1-2, with unresolved D. V was clipped by 0 bases and J by 13 bases, with 3 bases between them. Germline loops: CDR1 DFQATT, CDR2 SNEGSKA (reference sequence). The CDR3 length is 8 residues. For the CDR3, the DNA is TGCAGTGCTAGAGATGTCACCTTC. It is translated as CSARDVTF.

As to this clonotype: This may arise from a read error, as a much more abundant clone is one base away. The chain joins TRBV20-1 to TRBJ1-5; 8 bases are a match to TRBD1. In germline, CDR1 is DFQATT, CDR2 SNEGSKA (reference sequence). The CDR3 has 13 amino acids. V dropped 6 bases and J dropped 2; count of bases not matched to a gene: 3. CDR3 DNA: TGCAGTGCCGCGGGACAGGGCAATCAGCCCCAGCATTTT. As protein: CSAAGQGNQPQHF.

The rearrangement links TRBV9 to TRBJ1-5; D is ambiguous. V lost 0 bases, J lost 3 bases, and 13 bases lay in between. CDR1 SGDLS and CDR2 YYNGEE come from the germline V gene. CDR3 length equals 16 residues. As DNA, the CDR3 is TGTGCCAGCAGCGTAGATGAAGGGTACAACAATCAGCCCCAGCATTTT. Its protein is CASSVDEGYNNQPQHF.

This chain uses TRBV6-5 with TRBJ2-5; perhaps TRBD2 as D (7 bases). This CDR3 contains 12 residues. Germline CDR1 reads MNHEY; CDR2 reads SVGAGI. V was cut by 2 bases and J by 11 bases, with 12 bases left in between. The CDR3 sequence: CASSYTGREQYF. DNA of the CDR3: TGTGCCAGCAGTTACACAGGGCGGGAGCAGTACTTC.

The gene calls are TRBV10-3 and TRBJ1-6, with 8 bases that match TRBD1. Germline V gene sequence: CDR1 ENHRY, CDR2 SYGVKD. This CDR3 region has 15 residues. The V gene end was trimmed by 3 bases and the J gene end by 6 bases; junction bases not matched to a gene: 4. CDR3 region: CAISDSGGGNSPLHF. The CDR3 region has the DNA TGTGCCATCAGTGACTCAGGGGGCGGTAATTCACCCCTCCACTTT.